These 28 T cell receptor beta chains share one sample of origin, sequenced in a study of shared clonotypes between healthy human individuals. The method was immunoSEQ multiplex PCR; TCRdb's version includes in-frame clones alone and lacks a portion of them. The sample holds about 490,000 clones; roughly four fifths are singletons and the top ten take 10% to 15%. Sequencing was done on a sample of PBMCs. The receptors derive from a middle-aged woman in good health. Some clones in this sample may be carry-over from other donors' samples.

The chain's CDR3 is CASSLEGQVLPYEQYF. CDR3 sequence (DNA): TGTGCCAGCAGCTTAGAGGGGCAGGTCCTTCCCTACGAGCAGTACTTC. This rearrangement joins TRBV7-6 to TRBJ2-7, with TRBD1 as a possible D gene (5 bases). The length of the CDR3 is 16 residues. Trimming removed 1 base at V and 2 bases at J, with 15 bases between. Germline V gene data show CDR1 as SGHVS and CDR2 as FNYEAQ.

Concerning this clone itself: A far larger clone lies a single base away; this is likely a read error. V is TRBV4-2 and J is TRBJ2-6; 7 nucleotides agree with TRBD2. From germline, CDR1 is LGHNA and CDR2 YNFKEQ. The CDR3 consists of 16 residues. CDR3 sequence (DNA): TGTGCCAGCAGCCAAGATCTAGGGAGCGGGGCCAACGCCCTGACTTTC. It yields the protein CASSQDLGSGANALTF.

This clone has a count of ten or more. V is TRBV6-6 and J is TRBJ1-3; the D gene is possibly TRBD1 (5 bases). Trimming removed 6 bases from V and 6 bases from J, with 9 bases in between. This CDR3 comprises 12 residues. Germline V CDR1 and CDR2: MNHNY, SVGAGI (reference sequence). CDR3 DNA: TGTGCCAGCAGCCGCAGGGAAAACACCATATATTTT. Residues: CASSRRENTIYF.

The CDR3 sequence is CATSTGGWGNTEAFF. CDR3 nucleotide sequence: TGTGCCACCAGCACGGGGGGCTGGGGGAACACTGAAGCTTTCTTT. This rearrangement joins TRBV15 to TRBJ1-1, with a weak D call TRBD1 (6 bases). The CDR3 sequence is 15 residues long. The germline CDR1 and CDR2 sequences are LNHNV and YYDKDF (reference sequence). Between the trimmed V and J ends, which lost 4 bases and 1 base, there was a span of 13 bases. Drawing the rest from reference TRBV15 and TRBJ1-1, the complete variable domain is DAMVIQNPRYQVTQFGKPVTLSCSQTLNHNVMYWYQQKSSQAPKLLFHYYDKDFNNEADTPDNFQSRRPNTSFCFLDIRSPGLGDTAMYLCATSTGGWGNTEAFFGQGTRLTVV.

This clone was detected once. V and J are TRBV28 and TRBJ1-2, with 10 bases aligning to TRBD1. The CDR3 length is 15 residues. The junction had 8 bases not matched to a gene; V was cut back by 5 bases and J by 5 bases. CDR1 and CDR2 from the germline V gene are MDHEN and SYDVKM. CDR3 in DNA: TGTGCCAGCAGTCTCAGACAGGGGGCTCTTTATGGCTACACCTTC. Amino acids: CASSLRQGALYGYTF.

This clone appeared once. The rearrangement links TRBV2 to TRBJ2-7, with D possibly being TRBD2 (5 bases). With 3 bases removed from V and 7 bases from J, the gap between germline ends came to 10 bases. This CDR3 is 12 amino acids long. Germline values: CDR1 SNHLY, CDR2 FYNNEI. The CDR3 sequence: CASSDLAGEQYF. In DNA form, the CDR3 reads TGTGCCAGCAGTGATCTAGCCGGGGAGCAGTACTTC.

This clone was seen a handful of times. The rearrangement links TRBV30 to TRBJ1-5; 10 bases map to TRBD1. Germline V lookup: CDR1 GTSNPN, CDR2 SVGIG (reference sequence). V trimming: 1 base; J trimming: 7 bases; junction bases outside the gene matches: 4. The CDR3 consists of 14 residues. This chain's CDR3 is CAWSADRGTQPQHF. In nucleotides, the CDR3 is TGTGCCTGGAGTGCGGACAGGGGGACGCAGCCCCAGCATTTT.

The V and J genes are TRBV4-1 and TRBJ2-1; no clear D. Germline V gene data show CDR1 as MGHRA and CDR2 as YSYEKL. Trimming shortened V by 0 bases and J by 0 bases, and 15 bases separated the two germline ends. The CDR3 runs 18 residues. In DNA, the CDR3 is TGCGCCAGCAGCCAAGACACCGTGAGCAGTAGCTCCTACAATGAGCAGTTCTTC. It is translated as CASSQDTVSSSSYNEQFF.

This chain uses TRBV5-1 with TRBJ2-2, with TRBD2 matching over 7 bases. The CDR3 has 14 amino acids. Germline trimming cut 0 bases from V and 4 bases from J; bases unmatched to any gene: 0. Per the germline V gene, CDR1 is SGHRS and CDR2 is YFSETQ. In DNA, the CDR3 is TGCGCCAGCAGCTTGGGGACTAGCACCGGGGAGCTGTTTTTT. Amino acid sequence: CASSLGTSTGELFF.

The CDR3 protein is CASSWAGQGQPQHF. DNA for the CDR3: TGTGCCAGCAGTTGGGCGGGACAGGGGCAGCCCCAGCATTTT. The rearrangement links TRBV28 to TRBJ1-5, with 10 bases identical to TRBD1. Germline assignment: CDR1 MDHEN and CDR2 SYDVKM. J lost 7 bases, V lost 4 bases, and 4 bases had no gene match. The CDR3 runs to 14 residues.

This clone has just a few counts. Additional DNA sequences in this sample encode the identical CDR3. The chain recombines TRBV6-5 with TRBJ2-7; D ambiguous. CDR3 size: 14 residues. Per the germline V gene, CDR1 is MNHEY and CDR2 is SVGAGI. Trimming pared 0 bases from V and 1 base from J, leaving 7 bases between. The DNA for the CDR3 is TGTGCCAGCAGTTACTCACCCAGTTCCTACGAGCAGTACTTC. Translating it yields CASSYSPSSYEQYF.

The CDR3 is CASSFYPRLGETQYF. CDR3 nucleotide sequence: TGTGCCAGCAGTTTTTATCCTAGATTGGGGGAGACCCAGTACTTC. This chain links TRBV28 with TRBJ2-5, with D hard to call. CDR3 length: 15 amino acids. The ends were cut back, 3 bases at V and 5 bases at J, with 16 bases in the middle. Germline CDR1 reads MDHEN; CDR2 reads SYDVKM. Using reference TRBV28 and TRBJ2-5 for the parts outside the CDR3, the full variable domain is DVKVTQSSRYLVKRTGEKVFLECVQDMDHENMFWYRQDPGLGLRLIYFSYDVKMKEKGDIPEGYSVSREKKERFSLILESASTNQTSMYLCASSFYPRLGETQYFGPGTRLLVL.

The rearrangement links TRBV4-3 to TRBJ2-7; D is ambiguous. Germline values: CDR1 LGHNA, CDR2 YSLEER. This CDR3 is 13 amino acids long. V lost 3 bases to trimming and J lost 6 bases, with 12 bases between them. The CDR3, as DNA: TGCGCCAGCAGCCATACTTGGCCGGGCGAGCAGTACTTC. Its protein is CASSHTWPGEQYF.

CDR3: CASSLAVWGNEQFF. The CDR3 nucleotides read TGTGCCAGCAGCTTAGCGGTTTGGGGCAATGAGCAGTTCTTC. The chain is built from TRBV7-2 and TRBJ2-1; the D is unclear. This CDR3 region has 14 residues. Germline assignment: CDR1 SGHTA and CDR2 FQGNSA. Trimming took 0 bases from V and 6 from J, leaving 9 bases between them.

The chain joins TRBV25-1 to TRBJ2-1, with a weak D call TRBD2 (6 bases). This CDR3 region has 13 residues. V gave up 8 bases and J gave up 0 bases, with 8 bases separating them. Per the germline V gene, CDR1 is MGHDK and CDR2 is SYGVNS. The CDR3 reads CASADYSYNEQFF. The CDR3 DNA reads as TGTGCCAGCGCGGACTACTCCTACAATGAGCAGTTCTTC.

This clone was picked up many times. V usage is TRBV6-4 and J usage is TRBJ2-1; D perhaps matches TRBD2 (7 bases). Germline V gives CDR1 MRHNA, CDR2 SNTAGT. The CDR3 spans 16 residues. Trimming took 1 base from V and 5 from J, leaving 15 bases between them. The CDR3 protein is CASSDFGRGGDNEQFF. The CDR3 coding sequence is TGTGCCAGCAGTGACTTCGGGAGAGGGGGGGACAATGAGCAGTTCTTC.

The chain employs TRBV11-1 and TRBJ2-1; the D gene is possibly TRBD1 (7 bases). The V gene lost 7 bases and the J gene lost 8 bases, with 12 bases spanning the gap. Germline CDR1 is SGHAT and CDR2 is FQDESV (reference sequence). The CDR3 has 12 amino acids. The CDR3 protein is CASTSGGYEQFF. The CDR3 DNA is TGTGCCAGCACCTCAGGGGGGTATGAGCAGTTCTTC.

CDR3 protein: CASSSVGGNEQFF. In nucleotides, the CDR3 is TGTGCCAGCAGCTCGGTGGGAGGGAATGAGCAGTTCTTC. The chain recombines TRBV7-9 with TRBJ2-1; 7 nucleotides line up with TRBD2. V shed 4 bases and J 7 bases; nucleotides not matched to a gene: 4. The germline CDR1 and CDR2 sequences are SEHNR and FQNEAQ (reference sequence). The length of the CDR3 is 13 residues.

The rearrangement links TRBV27 to TRBJ2-7; D may be TRBD2 (6 bases). Germline V CDR1 and CDR2: MNHEY, SMNVEV (reference sequence). V was trimmed by 5 bases and J by 6 bases, leaving 23 bases between them. There are 16 residues in the CDR3. CDR3: CASSRASGTRVPEQYF. As DNA, the CDR3 is TGTGCCAGCAGTAGAGCTTCCGGGACTCGCGTCCCCGAGCAGTACTTC.

This chain uses TRBV9 with TRBJ1-4; 8 bases match TRBD1. This CDR3 contains 13 residues. Germline assignment: CDR1 SGDLS and CDR2 YYNGEE. With V trimmed by 3 bases and J by 7 bases, 2 bases remained unmatched. The CDR3 protein is CASSGTGSEKLFF. The CDR3 DNA is TGTGCCAGCAGCGGGACAGGGTCTGAAAAACTGTTTTTT.

The chain joins TRBV4-1 to TRBJ2-7; D may be TRBD1 or TRBD2 (5 bases each). With 2 bases removed from V and 1 base from J, the gap between germline ends came to 18 bases. The germline CDR1 and CDR2 sequences are MGHRA and YSYEKL. The CDR3 has 17 residues. The CDR3 DNA reads as TGCGCCAGCAGCCAACTCGGCACAGGAGGCGGATCCTACGAGCAGTACTTC. Its protein is CASSQLGTGGGSYEQYF.

This clone was observed a few times. The chain couples TRBV6-5 to TRBJ2-2; 8 bases align to TRBD2. CDR1 is MNHEY and CDR2 is SVGAGI in the germline V gene. J was trimmed by 1 base and V by 10 bases; bases with no gene match: 5. The CDR3 covers 14 residues. CDR3 bases: TGTGCCACGGAGCGGGAGATGAACACCGGGGAGCTGTTTTTT. Amino acids: CATEREMNTGELFF.

In this sample, this clone turned up once. This rearrangement joins TRBV5-1 to TRBJ1-2; no firm D call. Trimming left V 0 bases short and J 8 bases short, with 14 bases between. The CDR3 totals 14 residues. Germline-derived CDR1 and CDR2 are SGHRS and YFSETQ. The DNA for the CDR3 is TGCGCCAGCAGCTTGGCCGAGGGCCGCGGCGGCTACACCTTC. It translates to CASSLAEGRGGYTF.

V is TRBV6-5 and J is TRBJ2-1; TRBD1 might be the D (7 bases). The germline gives CDR1 MNHEY, CDR2 SVGAGI. Trimming shortened V by 0 bases and J by 8 bases, and 11 bases separated the two germline ends. The CDR3 length is 14 residues. The CDR3 region is CASSYSEGAHEQFF. DNA for the CDR3: TGTGCCAGCAGTTACTCGGAGGGGGCGCATGAGCAGTTCTTC.

The chain employs TRBV10-1 and TRBJ1-1; D is unclear. The CDR3 contains 13 residues. V was clipped by 3 bases and J by 1 base, with 6 bases between them. Germline V gene sequence: CDR1 WNHNN, CDR2 SYGVQD (reference sequence). For the CDR3, the DNA is TGCGCCAGCAGTGAAACGGGGAACACTGAAGCTTTCTTT. Protein: CASSETGNTEAFF.

The chain carries TRBV5-1 and TRBJ2-7, with D perhaps TRBD1 (7 bases). The germline V gene encodes CDR1 SGHRS and CDR2 YFSETQ. V lost 4 bases and J 0 bases, leaving 20 bases between the germline ends. The CDR3 covers 17 residues. The CDR3 bases are TGCGCCAGCAGCCGAAGGACCTACCAGGGGGGCTCCTACGAGCAGTACTTC. This translates into CASSRRTYQGGSYEQYF.

This clone showed up just a few times. The same CDR3 also results from other DNA sequences found in this sample. This chain connects TRBV6-1 to TRBJ2-1; D not resolved. The V end was cut by 1 base, the J end by 2 bases, with 9 bases between. There are 15 residues in the CDR3. The germline CDR1 and CDR2 sequences are MNHNS and SASEGT. The CDR3 sequence: CASSEVTDPYNEQFF. In DNA, the CDR3 is TGTGCCAGCAGTGAAGTTACGGACCCCTACAATGAGCAGTTCTTC.

Only a few counts were recorded for this clone. The rearrangement joins TRBV11-2 to TRBJ2-2; D might be TRBD1 (5 bases). Germline CDR1 is SGHAT and CDR2 is FQNNGV. The length of the CDR3 is 15 residues. The V end lost 5 bases, the J end lost 6 bases, and 16 bases lay between the germline ends. CDR3 residues: CASSPRVGGAGELFF. The CDR3 region has the DNA TGTGCCAGCAGCCCCAGGGTGGGCGGCGCCGGGGAGCTGTTTTTT. The whole variable domain, remainder taken from reference TRBV11-2 and TRBJ2-2, is EAGVAQSPRYKIIEKRQSVAFWCNPISGHATLYWYQQILGQGPKLLIQFQNNGVVDDSQLPKDRFSAERLKGVDSTLKIQPAKLEDSAVYLCASSPRVGGAGELFFGEGSRLTVL.